This TCR beta chain was sequenced in a study of blood T cell repertoires in COVID-19. Across the whole study: Spain, Italy and the United States supplied samples that represented acute and convalescent COVID-19.

Trimming pared 3 bases from V and 2 bases from J, leaving 9 bases between. From germline, CDR1 is GTSNPN and CDR2 SVGIG (reference sequence). This CDR3 spans 13 amino acids. Under the authors' procedure: Estimates of nucleated cell counts were drawn from the amplification of reference gene primers. TCRdb's table, derived via immunoSEQ multiplex PCR, lists solely in-frame clones and lacks some. The V and J calls and clone size come from that table; D and trimming were worked out from the DNA. Found here are approximately 90,000 clones, roughly 83% of them singletons; the top ten hold approximately 31%.

The chain is built from TRBV30 and TRBJ2-3; D remains unclear. This sequence originates from a woman older than 75 with active or convalescent COVID-19. Specimen: peripheral blood. The CDR3 sequence is CAWRLNPTDTQYF. In DNA, the CDR3 is TGTGCCTGGAGACTAAACCCCACAGATACGCAGTATTTT.